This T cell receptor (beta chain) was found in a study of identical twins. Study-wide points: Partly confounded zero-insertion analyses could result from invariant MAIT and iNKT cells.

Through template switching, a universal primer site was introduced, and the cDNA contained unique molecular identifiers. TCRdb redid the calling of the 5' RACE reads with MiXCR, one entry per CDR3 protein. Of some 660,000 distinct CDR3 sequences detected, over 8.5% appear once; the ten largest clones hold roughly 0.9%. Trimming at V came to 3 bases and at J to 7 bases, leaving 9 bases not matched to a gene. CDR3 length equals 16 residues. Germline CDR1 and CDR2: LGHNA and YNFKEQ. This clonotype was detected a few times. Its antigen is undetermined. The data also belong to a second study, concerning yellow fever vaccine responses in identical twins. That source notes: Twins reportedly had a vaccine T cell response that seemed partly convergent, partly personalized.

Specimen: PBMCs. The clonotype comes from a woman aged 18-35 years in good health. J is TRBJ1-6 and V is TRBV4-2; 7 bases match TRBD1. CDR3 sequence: CASSQETGTANSPLHF. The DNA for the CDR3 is TGTGCCAGCAGCCAGGAAACCGGGACAGCCAATTCACCCCTCCACTTT.